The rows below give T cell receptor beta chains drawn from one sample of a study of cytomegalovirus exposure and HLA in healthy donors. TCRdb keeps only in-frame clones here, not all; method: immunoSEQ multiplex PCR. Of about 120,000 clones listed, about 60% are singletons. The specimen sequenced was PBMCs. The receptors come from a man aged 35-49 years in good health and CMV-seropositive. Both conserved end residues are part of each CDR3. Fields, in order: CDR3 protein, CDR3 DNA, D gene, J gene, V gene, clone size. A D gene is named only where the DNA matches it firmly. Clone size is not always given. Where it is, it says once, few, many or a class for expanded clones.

cdr3_aa: CASSQRTGPNEKLFF; cdr3_nt: TGTGCCAGCAGTCAAAGGACAGGACCCAATGAAAAACTGTTTTTT; d_call: TRBD1; j_call: TRBJ1-4; v_call: TRBV2; clone_size: few
cdr3_aa: CASSVGLAGGLETQYF; cdr3_nt: TGTGCCAGCAGCGTAGGGCTAGCGGGGGGGCTAGAGACCCAGTACTTC; d_call: TRBD2; j_call: TRBJ2-5; v_call: TRBV9; clone_size: NA
cdr3_aa: CASSQDPAGGGVETQYF; cdr3_nt: TGCGCCAGCAGCCAAGATCCAGCGGGAGGAGGGGTGGAGACCCAGTACTTC; d_call: TRBD2; j_call: TRBJ2-5; v_call: TRBV4-3; clone_size: once
cdr3_aa: CASSVDGQGRGYTF; cdr3_nt: TGTGCCAGCAGCGTAGATGGGCAGGGTCGGGGCTACACCTTC; d_call: NA; j_call: TRBJ1-2; v_call: TRBV9; clone_size: NA
cdr3_aa: CASSLETRNTEAFF; cdr3_nt: TGTGCCAGCAGCTTAGAGACAAGAAACACTGAAGCTTTCTTT; d_call: NA; j_call: TRBJ1-1; v_call: TRBV7-9; clone_size: NA
cdr3_aa: CASSLLPSSYEQYF; cdr3_nt: TGCGCCAGCAGCTTGCTTCCCAGCTCCTACGAGCAGTACTTC; d_call: NA; j_call: TRBJ2-7; v_call: TRBV5-1; clone_size: NA
cdr3_aa: CASSRTGVQAYEQYF; cdr3_nt: TGTGCCAGCAGTCGGACAGGGGTTCAGGCCTACGAGCAGTACTTC; d_call: TRBD1; j_call: TRBJ2-7; v_call: TRBV5-4; clone_size: NA
cdr3_aa: CASSSTGGTYEQYF; cdr3_nt: TGTGCCAGCAGCTCGACAGGGGGGACCTACGAGCAGTACTTC; d_call: TRBD1; j_call: TRBJ2-7; v_call: TRBV7-9; clone_size: NA
cdr3_aa: CASSPRRTSSGANVLTF; cdr3_nt: TGTGCCAGCAGCCCCCGGAGGACGAGCTCTGGGGCCAACGTCCTGACTTTC; d_call: NA; j_call: TRBJ2-6; v_call: TRBV14; clone_size: few
cdr3_aa: CASSYSLTSGSGEQYF; cdr3_nt: TGTGCCAGCAGTTACTCCCTGACTAGCGGGAGCGGCGAGCAGTACTTC; d_call: TRBD2; j_call: TRBJ2-7; v_call: TRBV6-5; clone_size: NA
cdr3_aa: CASSPRGQVYGYTF; cdr3_nt: TGTGCCAGCTCACCACGTGGACAGGTCTATGGCTACACCTTC; d_call: TRBD1; j_call: TRBJ1-2; v_call: TRBV18; clone_size: NA
cdr3_aa: CASSLAGLGGYTF; cdr3_nt: TGCGCCAGCAGCTTGGCAGGGTTGGGCGGCTACACCTTC; d_call: NA; j_call: TRBJ1-2; v_call: TRBV5-1; clone_size: NA
cdr3_aa: CASESLDTQYF; cdr3_nt: TGTGCCAGTGAGAGTTTGGATACGCAGTATTTT; d_call: NA; j_call: TRBJ2-3; v_call: TRBV19; clone_size: few
cdr3_aa: CASSLNQGRTGELFF; cdr3_nt: TGTGCCAGCAGCTTGAACCAGGGGCGGACCGGGGAGCTGTTTTTT; d_call: NA; j_call: TRBJ2-2; v_call: TRBV7-2; clone_size: NA
cdr3_aa: CASSLGTGNTEAFF; cdr3_nt: TGCGCCAGCAGCTTGGGGACAGGGAACACTGAAGCTTTCTTT; d_call: TRBD1; j_call: TRBJ1-1; v_call: TRBV5-1; clone_size: NA
cdr3_aa: CASSPGGGDEQYF; cdr3_nt: TGTGCCAGCAGCCCAGGGGGTGGGGACGAGCAGTACTTC; d_call: TRBD1; j_call: TRBJ2-7; v_call: TRBV7-3; clone_size: NA
cdr3_aa: CASSLTWTESGDEQFF; cdr3_nt: TGTGCCAGCAGCTTAACTTGGACAGAATCGGGCGATGAGCAGTTCTTC; d_call: NA; j_call: TRBJ2-1; v_call: TRBV7-3; clone_size: NA
cdr3_aa: CASSERGYGYTF; cdr3_nt: TGTGCCAGCAGTGAACGGGGCTATGGCTACACCTTC; d_call: NA; j_call: TRBJ1-2; v_call: TRBV2; clone_size: few
cdr3_aa: CASSQDTGGSGNTIYF; cdr3_nt: TGCGCCAGCAGCCAAGATACGGGGGGTTCAGGAAACACCATATATTTT; d_call: NA; j_call: TRBJ1-3; v_call: TRBV4-1; clone_size: NA
cdr3_aa: CASSVGQGAGYNEQFF; cdr3_nt: TGTGCCAGCAGCGTCGGACAGGGGGCAGGCTACAATGAGCAGTTCTTC; d_call: TRBD1; j_call: TRBJ2-1; v_call: TRBV7-9; clone_size: NA
cdr3_aa: CASSERGGTDTQYF; cdr3_nt: TGTGCCAGCAGTGAGCGGGGGGGCACAGATACGCAGTATTTT; d_call: TRBD2; j_call: TRBJ2-3; v_call: TRBV6-5; clone_size: NA
cdr3_aa: CASSMGRNTEAFF; cdr3_nt: TGTGCCAGTAGTATGGGGCGGAACACTGAAGCTTTCTTT; d_call: NA; j_call: TRBJ1-1; v_call: TRBV19; clone_size: NA
cdr3_aa: CAGRQGSNYGYTF; cdr3_nt: TGTGCAGGACGACAGGGCTCGAACTATGGCTACACCTTC; d_call: TRBD1; j_call: TRBJ1-2; v_call: TRBV10-3; clone_size: NA
cdr3_aa: CASSQDGGLLRNEQFF; cdr3_nt: TGCGCCAGCAGCCAAGATGGGGGCCTGCTTCGGAATGAGCAGTTCTTC; d_call: NA; j_call: TRBJ2-1; v_call: TRBV4-1; clone_size: few
cdr3_aa: CASSVEAVSYNEQFF; cdr3_nt: TGTGCCAGCAGCGTAGAAGCGGTGTCCTACAATGAGCAGTTCTTC; d_call: NA; j_call: TRBJ2-1; v_call: TRBV9; clone_size: once
cdr3_aa: CASSRGTGLRNTEAFF; cdr3_nt: TGTGCCAGTAGTCGAGGGACAGGGTTAAGGAACACTGAAGCTTTCTTT; d_call: TRBD1; j_call: TRBJ1-1; v_call: TRBV19; clone_size: NA
cdr3_aa: CASSLMGLNTGELFF; cdr3_nt: TGTGCCAGCAGCCTAATGGGCCTTAACACCGGGGAGCTGTTTTTT; d_call: NA; j_call: TRBJ2-2; v_call: TRBV5-6; clone_size: NA
cdr3_aa: CASSQDAYSAGQETQYF; cdr3_nt: TGTGCCAGCAGCCAAGATGCTTACTCGGCAGGCCAAGAGACCCAGTACTTC; d_call: NA; j_call: TRBJ2-5; v_call: TRBV4-2; clone_size: few
cdr3_aa: CASSPLDRVKETQYF; cdr3_nt: TGTGCCAGCAGTCCCTTGGACAGGGTGAAGGAGACCCAGTACTTC; d_call: TRBD1; j_call: TRBJ2-5; v_call: TRBV27; clone_size: NA
cdr3_aa: CASSFEGQGYGYTF; cdr3_nt: TGTGCCAGCAGCTTCGAGGGACAGGGGTATGGCTACACCTTC; d_call: TRBD1; j_call: TRBJ1-2; v_call: TRBV9; clone_size: NA
cdr3_aa: CATNPDSDYEQYF; cdr3_nt: TGTGCCACGAATCCTGACTCCGACTACGAGCAGTACTTC; d_call: NA; j_call: TRBJ2-7; v_call: TRBV6-5; clone_size: NA
cdr3_aa: CASSPGQLRMNTEAFF; cdr3_nt: TGTGCCAGCAGCCCCGGACAGCTACGGATGAACACTGAAGCTTTCTTT; d_call: NA; j_call: TRBJ1-1; v_call: TRBV11-2; clone_size: NA
cdr3_aa: CASSKPEQGPGEAFF; cdr3_nt: TGTGCCAGCAGTAAACCCGAACAGGGACCGGGTGAAGCTTTCTTT; d_call: NA; j_call: TRBJ1-1; v_call: TRBV6-1; clone_size: few
cdr3_aa: CASSYDGTAGNTIYF; cdr3_nt: TGTGCCAGCAGTTACGATGGGACAGCTGGAAACACCATATATTTT; d_call: TRBD1; j_call: TRBJ1-3; v_call: TRBV6-5; clone_size: NA
cdr3_aa: CASSPPGYNEQFF; cdr3_nt: TGTGCCAGCAGTCCCCCGGGGTACAATGAGCAGTTCTTC; d_call: NA; j_call: TRBJ2-1; v_call: TRBV5-4; clone_size: NA
cdr3_aa: CASSPLTGVTYEQYF; cdr3_nt: TGCGCCAGCAGCCCGCTAACAGGGGTGACCTACGAGCAGTACTTC; d_call: TRBD1; j_call: TRBJ2-7; v_call: TRBV5-1; clone_size: NA
cdr3_aa: CASSLTGKDSPLHF; cdr3_nt: TGTGCCAGCAGCCTGACAGGGAAGGATTCACCCCTCCACTTT; d_call: TRBD1; j_call: TRBJ1-6; v_call: TRBV7-2; clone_size: few
cdr3_aa: CASSQAGFRKFF; cdr3_nt: TGCGCCAGCAGCCAAGCGGGGTTTAGGAAGTTCTTC; d_call: NA; j_call: TRBJ2-1; v_call: TRBV4-3; clone_size: many
cdr3_aa: CASSPSSGSWETQYF; cdr3_nt: TGTGCCAGCAGCCCATCTAGCGGGAGCTGGGAGACCCAGTACTTC; d_call: TRBD2; j_call: TRBJ2-5; v_call: TRBV6-4; clone_size: few
cdr3_aa: CASSAPPGVWGYTF; cdr3_nt: TGTGCCAGCAGCGCCCCACCAGGGGTTTGGGGCTACACCTTC; d_call: NA; j_call: TRBJ1-2; v_call: TRBV9; clone_size: NA
cdr3_aa: CASSREPYNEQFF; cdr3_nt: TGTGCCAGCTCACGCGAACCTTACAATGAGCAGTTCTTC; d_call: NA; j_call: TRBJ2-1; v_call: TRBV18; clone_size: NA
cdr3_aa: CASSGAGNEKLFF; cdr3_nt: TGTGCCAGCAGCGGGGCAGGGAATGAAAAACTGTTTTTT; d_call: NA; j_call: TRBJ1-4; v_call: TRBV9; clone_size: NA
cdr3_aa: CASSLGGQETQYF; cdr3_nt: TGTGCCAGCAGCTTAGGCGGGCAAGAGACCCAGTACTTC; d_call: NA; j_call: TRBJ2-5; v_call: TRBV11-2; clone_size: NA
cdr3_aa: CASSRTGGINQPQHF; cdr3_nt: TGCGCCAGCAGCCGGACAGGGGGTATCAATCAGCCCCAGCATTTT; d_call: TRBD1; j_call: TRBJ1-5; v_call: TRBV5-1; clone_size: NA
cdr3_aa: CASSLEAASNQPQHF; cdr3_nt: TGTGCCAGCAGCTTAGAGGCGGCTAGCAATCAGCCCCAGCATTTT; d_call: NA; j_call: TRBJ1-5; v_call: TRBV7-8; clone_size: NA
cdr3_aa: CTSSQISGNTGELFF; cdr3_nt: TGCACCAGCAGCCAAATTAGCGGGAACACCGGGGAGCTGTTTTTT; d_call: NA; j_call: TRBJ2-2; v_call: TRBV1; clone_size: few
cdr3_aa: CASSWSGISYNEQFF; cdr3_nt: TGTGCCAGCAGTTGGTCAGGGATCTCCTACAATGAGCAGTTCTTC; d_call: NA; j_call: TRBJ2-1; v_call: TRBV27; clone_size: NA
cdr3_aa: CASEGAWNEKLFF; cdr3_nt: TGTGCCAGCGAGGGGGCTTGGAATGAAAAACTGTTTTTT; d_call: TRBD1; j_call: TRBJ1-4; v_call: TRBV28; clone_size: NA
cdr3_aa: CASSRQGLNTEAFF; cdr3_nt: TGTGCCAGCAGCCGACAGGGACTCAACACTGAAGCTTTCTTT; d_call: TRBD1; j_call: TRBJ1-1; v_call: TRBV7-9; clone_size: NA
cdr3_aa: CASSKGQPLSYEQYF; cdr3_nt: TGCGCCAGCAGCAAGGGACAGCCCTTAAGCTACGAGCAGTACTTC; d_call: TRBD1; j_call: TRBJ2-7; v_call: TRBV5-1; clone_size: NA
cdr3_aa: CSVEGGAGAGTGELFF; cdr3_nt: TGCAGCGTTGAAGGCGGAGCGGGAGCGGGCACCGGGGAGCTGTTTTTT; d_call: TRBD2; j_call: TRBJ2-2; v_call: TRBV29-1; clone_size: few
cdr3_aa: CASSLGRGLGYTF; cdr3_nt: TGTGCCAGCAGCCTGGGCAGGGGGCTCGGCTACACCTTC; d_call: TRBD1; j_call: TRBJ1-2; v_call: TRBV5-6; clone_size: NA
cdr3_aa: CASSYQGAVENTIYF; cdr3_nt: TGTGCCAGCAGTTATCAGGGGGCTGTTGAAAACACCATATATTTT; d_call: TRBD1; j_call: TRBJ1-3; v_call: TRBV6-5; clone_size: NA